This T cell receptor beta chain was captured by sequencing in a study of T cells in Graves' hyperthyroidism and ophthalmopathy. Study observations and caveats: Blood held most thyroid clonotypes expanded above 0.001 frequency. Ophthalmopathy was model-predicted a median roughly six months pre-onset.

In regard to this clonotype: Its antigen is unknown.

TCR beta CDR3 regions were amplified from RNA transcripts. During a first-round RT-PCR of the TCR CDR3, the HTBI primer set was used. MiXCR was run by TCRdb on the multiplex PCR reads, yielding one entry per CDR3 protein. The sample lists just over 550,000 distinct CDR3 sequences, roughly 46% occurring once. Germline lookup yields CDR1 SGHTA and CDR2 FQGNSA. This CDR3 has 14 residues. The germline V and J ends were trimmed by 5 bases and 7 bases, with 15 bases remaining between them. Sequenced input: peripheral blood or thyroid tissue (not recorded which). The V call is TRBV7-2, the J call TRBJ1-5, with D unclear. The sequence came from a woman aged 18-29 years with Graves' hyperthyroidism. As DNA, the CDR3 is TGTGCCAGCAGCCAAGAATTCGGGTTACAGCCCCAGCATTTT. Its translation: CASSQEFGLQPQHF. The variable domain in full, with the rest retrieved from reference TRBV7-2 and TRBJ1-5, is GAGVSQSPSNKVTEKGKDVELRCDPISGHTALYWYRQSLGQGLEFLIYFQGNSAPDKSGLPSDRFSAERTGGSVSTLTIQRTQQEDSAVYLCASSQEFGLQPQHFGDGTRLSIL.